Below are 24 T cell receptor beta chains sequenced from a single sample in a study of cytomegalovirus exposure and HLA in healthy donors. Method: immunoSEQ multiplex PCR; TCRdb's copy keeps in-frame clones and lacks some. The sample gives 50,000 to 70,000 clones, 95% of which show up once; 5.5% to 7.5% is in the top ten. The sample consisted of PBMCs. The receptors shown here come from a woman aged 18-29 years in good health and CMV-seropositive.

In this sample, this clone turned up a few times. This sequence joins TRBV10-3 and TRBJ2-1, with 7 bases identical to TRBD2. The CDR3 runs 11 residues. In germline, CDR1 is ENHRY, CDR2 SYGVKD. The trim removed 10 bases at V and 8 bases at J, leaving 5 bases unmatched. The CDR3 region is CASDGGDEQFF. CDR3 in DNA: TGTGCCAGTGATGGGGGGGATGAGCAGTTCTTC.

The V call is TRBV6-5, the J call TRBJ2-7, with 7 bases lining up with TRBD1. In germline, CDR1 is MNHEY, CDR2 SVGAGI. The CDR3 is 13 amino acids. Losses at the gene ends were 4 bases for V and 5 bases for J; bases not matched to a gene: 5. The CDR3 coding sequence is TGTGCCAGCAGTTTACAGGGGAACCACGAGCAGTACTTC. Translation: CASSLQGNHEQYF.

The chain employs TRBV5-6 and TRBJ1-2, with unresolved D. Germline-derived CDR1 and CDR2 are SGHDT and YYEEEE. The CDR3 sequence is 14 residues long. Trimming took 2 bases from V and 2 from J, leaving 10 bases between them. CDR3 in DNA: TGTGCCAGCAGCTTCCGGGGATTAAACTATGGCTACACCTTC. It is translated as CASSFRGLNYGYTF.

The gene calls are TRBV28 and TRBJ1-2; D is uncertain. The CDR3 has 14 residues. The V gene's germline CDR1 is MDHEN and CDR2 SYDVKM. Deletions cut 7 bases from V and 1 base from J, with 13 bases between. The DNA for the CDR3 is TGTGCCAGCAAAACCTCAGCGTTTAACTATGGCTACACCTTC. Amino acids: CASKTSAFNYGYTF.

This chain links TRBV6-5 with TRBJ1-2; D may be TRBD1 (5 bases). The ends were cut back, 4 bases at V and 1 base at J, with 7 bases in the middle. CDR3 length: 13 amino acids. Germline CDR1 is MNHEY and CDR2 is SVGAGI. CDR3 nucleotides: TGTGCCAGCAGTTCGCAGGGTAACTATGGCTACACCTTC. Its protein product is CASSSQGNYGYTF.

The J gene is TRBJ1-1, the V gene TRBV4-2; possible D gene TRBD1, 5 bases. Trimming shortened V by 0 bases and J by 0 bases, and 11 bases separated the two germline ends. This CDR3 has 16 amino acids. Looked up from germline, CDR1 is LGHNA and CDR2 is YNFKEQ. This CDR3 reads CASSQEQAALNTEAFF. DNA of the CDR3: TGTGCCAGCAGCCAAGAACAGGCGGCCCTGAACACTGAAGCTTTCTTT.

The chain links TRBV27 to TRBJ2-1, with 8 bases identical to TRBD2. The CDR3 contains 15 residues. Germline lookup yields CDR1 MNHEY and CDR2 SMNVEV (reference sequence). J lost 9 bases, V lost 4 bases, and 11 bases had no gene match. DNA of the CDR3: TGTGCCAGCAGTTCCTTCGCCCGGGAGGGTGGTGAGCAGTTCTTC. Translation: CASSSFAREGGEQFF.

V is TRBV7-2 and J is TRBJ1-1, with D possibly being TRBD1 (6 bases). CDR3 length: 14 amino acids. Trimming took off 3 bases at V and 5 bases at J, with 13 bases between the two ends. Germline V lookup: CDR1 SGHTA, CDR2 FQGNSA. The CDR3 nucleotides read TGTGCCAGCAGCTTTCGTGGGGGCTATACTGAAGCTTTCTTT. It yields the protein CASSFRGGYTEAFF.

The rearrangement joins TRBV25-1 to TRBJ2-2; D might be TRBD2 (6 bases). Germline lookup yields CDR1 MGHDK and CDR2 SYGVNS. The CDR3 is 15 amino acids. Between the trimmed V and J ends, which lost 4 bases and 3 bases, there was a span of 12 bases. In DNA form, the CDR3 reads TGTGCCAGCAGTGTGGGGCGGGACTACACCGGGGAGCTGTTTTTT. This encodes CASSVGRDYTGELFF.

V gene TRBV2 combines with J gene TRBJ1-4, with a possible D match to TRBD1 (5 bases). The CDR3 is 15 residues long. The germline V and J ends were trimmed by 6 bases and 2 bases, with 13 bases remaining between them. Looked up from germline, CDR1 is SNHLY and CDR2 is FYNNEI. CDR3 amino acids: CASRARRGTNEKLFF. CDR3 in DNA: TGTGCCAGCAGGGCAAGACGGGGGACTAATGAAAAACTGTTTTTT.

The rearrangement links TRBV27 to TRBJ1-2; D is undetermined. V was pared by 0 bases and J by 8 bases, with 10 bases between. Germline CDR1 is MNHEY and CDR2 is SMNVEV (reference sequence). The CDR3 has 13 amino acids. The CDR3 protein is CASSLSGGSGYTF. Here the CDR3 DNA reads TGTGCCAGCAGTTTATCTGGAGGGTCCGGCTACACCTTC.

The chain combines TRBV13 with TRBJ2-5; 12 bases fit TRBD1. This CDR3 region has 18 residues. Trimming took 1 base from V and 5 from J; bases not matched to a gene: 11. Germline CDR1 is PRHDT and CDR2 is FYEKMQ (reference sequence). The CDR3 spells CASSLEGLGTGGSETQYF. The CDR3 nucleotides are TGTGCCAGCAGCTTAGAAGGTCTCGGGACAGGGGGCAGTGAGACCCAGTACTTC. The whole variable domain, remainder taken from reference TRBV13 and TRBJ2-5, is AAGVIQSPRHLIKEKRETATLKCYPIPRHDTVYWYQQGPGQDPQFLISFYEKMQSDKGSIPDRFSAQQFSDYHSELNMSSLELGDSALYFCASSLEGLGTGGSETQYFGPGTRLLVL.

The J gene is TRBJ2-3, the V gene TRBV2; 12 bases are a match to TRBD2. The CDR3 is 16 residues long. In germline, CDR1 is SNHLY, CDR2 FYNNEI. J lost 1 base, V lost 7 bases, and 6 bases had no gene match. CDR3 in amino acids: CASTGRTSGGTDTQYF. In nucleotides, the CDR3 is TGTGCCAGCACGGGGCGGACTAGCGGGGGCACAGATACGCAGTATTTT. Filled out from reference TRBV2 and TRBJ2-3, the complete variable domain reads EPEVTQTPSHQVTQMGQEVILRCVPISNHLYFYWYRQILGQKVEFLVSFYNNEISEKSEIFDDQFSVERPDGSNFTLKIRSTKLEDSAMYFCASTGRTSGGTDTQYFGPGTRLTVL.

The chain recombines TRBV30 with TRBJ1-3; 9 bases align to TRBD1. CDR1 and CDR2 (germline): GTSNPN, SVGIG (reference sequence). V lost 5 bases, J lost 4 bases, and 6 bases stayed unmatched. The CDR3 has 14 residues. The CDR3 is CAWGTGGVGNTIYF. CDR3 sequence (DNA): TGTGCCTGGGGTACAGGGGGCGTCGGAAACACCATATATTTT.

The chain combines TRBV5-6 with TRBJ2-1, with 14 bases fitting TRBD2. Looked up from germline, CDR1 is SGHDT and CDR2 is YYEEEE. J was trimmed by 8 bases and V by 1 base; bases with no gene match: 8. The CDR3 loop spans 17 amino acids. CDR3 sequence reads: CASSLRTGTSGSDEQFF. CDR3 DNA sequence: TGTGCCAGCAGCTTGAGGACCGGGACTAGCGGGAGCGATGAGCAGTTCTTC.

This chain joins TRBV6-5 and TRBJ1-2; no reliable D call. The germline V gene has CDR1 MNHEY and CDR2 SVGAGI. Trimming removed 6 bases at V and 7 bases at J, with 15 bases between. CDR3 length equals 13 residues. The CDR3: CASSDPPTGGYTF. In nucleotides, the CDR3 is TGTGCCAGCAGCGATCCCCCCACGGGTGGCTACACCTTC.

This chain joins TRBV9 and TRBJ2-3; 7 bases fit TRBD1. Trimming at V came to 2 bases and at J to 2 bases, leaving 2 bases not matched to a gene. Per the germline V gene, CDR1 is SGDLS and CDR2 is YYNGEE. This CDR3 is 14 amino acids long. CDR3 protein: CASSVGTVTDTQYF. The CDR3 coding sequence is TGTGCCAGCAGCGTTGGGACAGTCACAGATACGCAGTATTTT.

Written as DNA, the CDR3 is TGTGCCAGCAGCTGGGGACCGGGACTAGCGGACGTTTTGACCTACGAGCAGTACTTC. This translates into CASSWGPGLADVLTYEQYF. The chain couples TRBV5-6 to TRBJ2-7, with 11 bases lining up with TRBD2. CDR1 and CDR2 from the germline V gene are SGHDT and YYEEEE. The CDR3 totals 19 residues. The V segment lost 3 bases and the J segment 2 bases; nucleotides outside the gene matches: 16.

The chain recombines TRBV30 with TRBJ1-3; 7 bases agree with TRBD1. This CDR3 is 15 amino acids long. The V gene's germline CDR1 is GTSNPN and CDR2 SVGIG (reference sequence). V trimming: 0 bases; J trimming: 5 bases; junction bases outside the gene matches: 7. The CDR3 nucleotides are TGTGCCTGGAGTGTACAGGGGCCGGTTAGAAACACCATATATTTT. The encoded protein is CAWSVQGPVRNTIYF.

The J gene is TRBJ2-7, the V gene TRBV5-6, with TRBD2 matching 11 bases. The CDR3 is 18 amino acids. V trimming: 3 bases; J trimming: 4 bases; junction bases outside the gene matches: 15. The germline CDR1 and CDR2 sequences are SGHDT and YYEEEE. The CDR3, as DNA: TGTGCCAGCAGCTCCTTGACGGGGGCCGGGACTAGCGGATACGAGCAGTACTTC. As protein: CASSSLTGAGTSGYEQYF.

The chain combines TRBV15 with TRBJ2-5; 10 bases map to TRBD2. This CDR3 is 17 amino acids long. The junction had 8 bases not matched to a gene; V was cut back by 0 bases and J by 4 bases. Germline-derived CDR1 and CDR2 are LNHNV and YYDKDF (reference sequence). The CDR3 DNA reads as TGTGCCACCAGCAGAGATTGGCTAGCGGGGGCGGTAGAGACCCAGTACTTC. Residues: CATSRDWLAGAVETQYF.

This rearrangement joins TRBV13 to TRBJ2-7, with 10 nucleotides matching TRBD2. Germline V gives CDR1 PRHDT, CDR2 FYEKMQ (reference sequence). The CDR3 extends over 15 amino acids. After removal of 2 bases from V and 4 bases from J, the junction contained 5 bases not matched to a gene. The CDR3: CASSLLAGVSYEQYF. CDR3 sequence (DNA): TGTGCCAGCAGCTTACTAGCGGGAGTTTCGTACGAGCAGTACTTC.

The V call is TRBV15, the J call TRBJ2-3; 11 bases are a match to TRBD2. CDR3 length: 17 amino acids. Germline V CDR1 and CDR2: LNHNV, YYDKDF (reference sequence). V trimming: 4 bases; J trimming: 0 bases; junction bases outside the gene matches: 6. The CDR3 reads CATSTVGLAGSTDTQYF. CDR3 nucleotide sequence: TGTGCCACCAGCACTGTCGGACTAGCGGGCAGCACAGATACGCAGTATTTT.

The J gene is TRBJ1-1, the V gene TRBV5-4, with D perhaps matching TRBD1 (6 bases). Germline loops: CDR1 SGHNT, CDR2 YYREEE (reference sequence). Trimming took off 3 bases at V and 4 bases at J, with 19 bases between the two ends. The length of the CDR3 is 16 residues. The CDR3: CASSSGRGGSFTEAFF. The CDR3 nucleotides are TGTGCCAGCAGCTCGGGGAGGGGGGGCAGTTTCACTGAAGCTTTCTTT.